This entry lists 14 T cell receptor beta chains sequenced from one sample in a study of shared clonotypes between healthy human individuals. TCRdb keeps only in-frame clones here, not all; method: immunoSEQ multiplex PCR. The table includes roughly 2.5 million clones, just over 90% detected once. Sequences were obtained from naive CD4+ T cells sorted from blood. Subset defined: CD45RA+ positively selected. Receptors were obtained from a man younger than 35 in good health.

A remark on this clone: Other nucleotide sequences from this sample produce the same CDR3. This chain links TRBV10-3 with TRBJ1-5; tentative D call: TRBD1 (5 bases). The CDR3 loop spans 14 amino acids. V lost 0 bases and J 4 bases, leaving 7 bases between the germline ends. Germline V lookup: CDR1 ENHRY, CDR2 SYGVKD. As DNA, the CDR3 is TGTGCCATCAGTGAGTCTGGGGGGAATCAGCCCCAGCATTTT. It is translated as CAISESGGNQPQHF.

V and J are TRBV18 and TRBJ1-1; D is uncertain. The length of the CDR3 is 14 residues. Trimming removed 0 bases at V and 1 base at J, with 6 bases between. Germline assignment: CDR1 KGHSH and CDR2 LQKENI. DNA for the CDR3: TGTGCCAGCTCACCACCGAACGAGAACACTGAAGCTTTCTTT. This gives the protein CASSPPNENTEAFF.

This chain connects TRBV10-2 to TRBJ1-1; D is possibly TRBD1 (5 bases). The CDR3 contains 13 residues. V lost 6 bases and J 1 base, leaving 9 bases between the germline ends. Germline-derived CDR1 and CDR2 are WSHSY and SAAADI. CDR3 residues: CASRTVTNTEAFF. For the CDR3, the DNA is TGCGCCAGCAGGACAGTTACGAACACTGAAGCTTTCTTT.

The chain employs TRBV7-2 and TRBJ2-5, with D perhaps assigned TRBD1 or TRBD2 (5 bases each). Germline lookup yields CDR1 SGHTA and CDR2 FQGNSA. The CDR3 extends over 18 amino acids. Trimming stripped 5 bases from V and 7 bases from J, with 29 bases between. Written as DNA, the CDR3 is TGTGCCAGCAGCATAGAGGGGCCAACAGAAACCACCCTCCCGACCCAGTACTTC. This gives the protein CASSIEGPTETTLPTQYF.

Of note for this clone: No conserved phenylalanine or tryptophan is present at the end of the CDR3, so a read error is the likely explanation. Because the CDR3's place on the DNA is in doubt, the DNA is left out and the CDR3 is given as listed by TCRdb. J is TRBJ1-4 and V is TRBV10-1. Per germline, CDR1 WNHNN and CDR2 SYGVQD (reference sequence). The CDR3 length is 10 residues, termini included. CDR3 loop: CASSARRGGV.

The table lists this clone with a few counts. The CDR3 region has the DNA TGCGCCAGCAGCCAGGACGGCTACTACGAGCAGTACTTC. It yields the protein CASSQDGYYEQYF. V gene TRBV5-1 combines with J gene TRBJ2-7; no reliable D call. Per the germline V gene, CDR1 is SGHRS and CDR2 is YFSETQ. The CDR3 sequence is 13 residues long. V was shortened by 4 bases and J by 3 bases, with 11 bases between the two germline ends. The entire variable domain, with the rest obtained from reference TRBV5-1 and TRBJ2-7, is as follows: KAGVTQTPRYLIKTRGQQVTLSCSPISGHRSVSWYQQTPGQGLQFLFEYFSETQRNKGNFPGRFSGRQFSNSRSEMNVSTLELGDSALYLCASSQDGYYEQYFGPGTRLTVT.

The CDR3 region is CASSLNSHSTDTQYF. The CDR3 DNA sequence: TGTGCCAGCAGCCTAAACAGCCATAGCACAGATACGCAGTATTTT. This rearrangement joins TRBV7-3 to TRBJ2-3; no clear D gene. The germline gives CDR1 SGHTA, CDR2 FQGTGA. The germline V and J ends were trimmed by 5 bases and 0 bases, with 12 bases remaining between them. There are 15 residues in the CDR3.

V is TRBV6-5 and J is TRBJ1-1, with TRBD1 identical over 8 bases. V shed 6 bases, J shed 5 bases, and the junction held 8 bases outside the gene matches. The CDR3 has 14 amino acids. The V gene's germline CDR1 is MNHEY and CDR2 SVGAGI. The CDR3 DNA reads as TGTGCCAGCAGCAGGGGGCTAGGGGTAACTGAAGCTTTCTTT. Residues: CASSRGLGVTEAFF.

The chain uses TRBV27 and TRBJ2-7; D might be TRBD2 (5 bases). V lost 5 bases and J lost 3, with 14 bases in between. Germline CDR1 and CDR2: MNHEY and SMNVEV (reference sequence). This CDR3 comprises 14 residues. The CDR3 coding sequence is TGTGCCAGCAGTAGCCCTAGCTTCCGCTACGAGCAGTACTTC. The encoded protein is CASSSPSFRYEQYF.

The chain joins TRBV5-6 to TRBJ1-2; D gene uncertain. Trimming took 4 bases from V and 3 from J, leaving 13 bases between them. This CDR3 has 14 residues. CDR1 is SGHDT, CDR2 YYEEEE, per germline. The DNA for the CDR3 is TGTGCCAGCAGCCGACCTACAGAGCACTATGGCTACACCTTC. This codes for CASSRPTEHYGYTF.

The chain carries TRBV30 and TRBJ2-5; D gene uncertain. CDR3 length equals 13 residues. The V gene's germline CDR1 is GTSNPN and CDR2 SVGIG (reference sequence). V was shortened by 8 bases and J by 5 bases, with 18 bases between the two germline ends. This CDR3 is CAGRLGPGETQYF. The CDR3 DNA sequence: TGTGCCGGCCGCCTGGGTCCTGGGGAGACCCAGTACTTC.

V usage is TRBV30 and J usage is TRBJ1-1, with 9 bases lining up with TRBD1. Germline lookup yields CDR1 GTSNPN and CDR2 SVGIG (reference sequence). V gave up 2 bases and J gave up 5 bases; unmatched junction bases: 24. The CDR3 sequence is 20 residues long. The chain's CDR3 is CAWSLLTRTGDKELRTEAFF. The CDR3 DNA reads TGTGCCTGGAGTTTGTTGACTCGGACAGGGGACAAGGAGTTACGAACTGAAGCTTTCTTT.

This clone was seen only once. The CDR3 here is CASSLAGGGKRNSPLHF. CDR3 nucleotide sequence: TGTGCCAGCAGCTTGGCCGGAGGGGGCAAAAGGAATTCACCCCTCCACTTT. V gene TRBV5-4 combines with J gene TRBJ1-6; 7 bases agree with TRBD1. Germline loops: CDR1 SGHNT, CDR2 YYREEE (reference sequence). The V and J ends lost 0 bases and 7 bases, in that order; junction bases with no gene match: 10. The CDR3 length is 17 residues.

The chain combines TRBV2 with TRBJ2-1; either TRBD1 or TRBD2 may fit D (5 bases each). V lost 6 bases and J 4 bases, leaving 13 bases between the germline ends. The germline V gene encodes CDR1 SNHLY and CDR2 FYNNEI. The CDR3 runs 14 residues. CDR3 sequence (DNA): TGTGCCAGCAGGTCTATGGGGGTATACAATGAGCAGTTCTTC. Residues: CASRSMGVYNEQFF.